This TCR beta chain was retrieved from a study of T cell responses to AZD1222 COVID-19 vaccine. Libraries were prepared by immunoSEQ multiplex PCR; TCRdb keeps only in-frame clonotypes and omits some of them. The table includes over 85,000 clones, nearly 90% detected once. Study conclusions and caveats: The study reported that nearly half of spike-specific TCRs target unmutated variant regions. The span of vaccine-associated CD4 TCRs extended across spike, with dominance at 160-218 and 743-854. Just 5 to 7 AZD1222 recipients were seropositive at baseline.

The CDR3 length is 16 residues. The junction had 4 bases not matched to a gene; V was cut back by 4 bases and J by 5 bases. Germline values: CDR1 SNHLY, CDR2 FYNNEI. In the case of this clone: Its antigen is unidentified.

The rearrangement uses TRBV2 and TRBJ2-1; 14 bases map to TRBD2. The sequencing here drew on peripheral blood, taken on day 0 of AZD1222 vaccination. The TCR originated in an adult in good health. CDR3 in DNA: TGTGCCAGCAGTGCCCGGACTAGCGGGGGGAACAATGAGCAGTTCTTC. This gives the protein CASSARTSGGNNEQFF.